A single sample gave rise to the 28 T cell receptor beta chains below, sequenced in a study of T cell responses to AZD1222 COVID-19 vaccine. Using immunoSEQ multiplex PCR, the repertoire was profiled, and TCRdb retains in-frame clones only, with some absent. The table includes approximately 180,000 clones, 85% to 95% detected once. The sequencing here drew on peripheral blood, taken 28 days after the second dose of the MenACWY control vaccine. The receptors here all came from an adult who received the MenACWY meningococcal vaccine as a control.

The chain joins TRBV4-3 to TRBJ2-6; possible D gene TRBD2, 6 bases. The CDR3 loop spans 15 amino acids. The V and J ends lost 4 bases and 1 base respectively, with 8 bases between them. Germline-derived CDR1 and CDR2 are LGHNA and YSLEER. CDR3 sequence (DNA): TGCGCCAGCAGCCGTCGGGGGTCTGGGGCCAACGTCCTGACTTTC. Translated: CASSRRGSGANVLTF.

This clone showed up just once. The CDR3 DNA follows: TGTGCCAGCAGCTTAAGGCAGGGGGCCACTGAAGCTTTCTTT. Translating gives CASSLRQGATEAFF. The chain recombines TRBV7-6 with TRBJ1-1; 8 positions match TRBD1. CDR3 length: 14 residues. V was pared by 2 bases and J by 4 bases, with 3 bases of the junction left unmatched. Germline CDR1 SGHVS, CDR2 FNYEAQ.

This chain joins TRBV7-6 and TRBJ1-5; no definite D call. With 6 bases removed from V and 5 bases from J, the gap between germline ends came to 11 bases. Germline assignment: CDR1 SGHVS and CDR2 FNYEAQ. CDR3 length: 13 amino acids. CDR3 nucleotides: TGTGCCAGCAGTCTGAACAGAGATCAGCCCCAGCATTTT. This translates into CASSLNRDQPQHF.

In DNA, the CDR3 is TGTGCCAGCAGTTCAGCAGGCGAGGGGGCTTTCTTT. As protein: CASSSAGEGAFF. This chain uses TRBV6-5 with TRBJ1-1; possibly TRBD1 for D (5 bases). The length of the CDR3 is 12 residues. With 4 bases removed from V and 11 bases from J, the gap between germline ends came to 14 bases. CDR1 is MNHEY and CDR2 is SVGAGI in the germline V gene.

The rearrangement links TRBV7-3 to TRBJ2-2, with 7 bases identical to TRBD2. J gave up 6 bases and V 1 base, and 5 bases lay outside the gene matches. CDR1 SGHTA and CDR2 FQGTGA come from the germline V gene. CDR3 size: 15 residues. The CDR3 sequence: CASSLNRGSAGELFF. Here the CDR3 DNA reads TGTGCCAGCAGCTTAAACCGCGGGAGCGCCGGGGAGCTGTTTTTT.

The chain combines TRBV7-2 with TRBJ2-3; TRBD2 might be the D (6 bases). CDR3 length: 13 amino acids. The germline V gene encodes CDR1 SGHTA and CDR2 FQGNSA. The V end lost 4 bases, the J end lost 5 bases, and 10 bases lay between the germline ends. CDR3 loop: CASSSYGGDTQYF. In DNA, the CDR3 is TGTGCCAGCAGCTCATACGGGGGAGATACGCAGTATTTT.

This chain joins TRBV24-1 and TRBJ2-7; D perhaps matches TRBD2 (5 bases). Trimming pared 5 bases from V and 2 bases from J, leaving 12 bases between. CDR1 and CDR2 (germline): KGHDR, SFDVKD. The CDR3 has 14 residues. CDR3 protein: CATSGVARPYEQYF. The CDR3 nucleotides read TGTGCCACCAGTGGGGTAGCGAGACCCTACGAGCAGTACTTC.

V is TRBV19 and J is TRBJ2-6, with TRBD1 identical over 7 bases. The CDR3 is 18 residues long. V lost 3 bases and J lost 2; bases outside the gene matches: 10. Germline lookup yields CDR1 LNHDA and CDR2 SQIVND (reference sequence). For the CDR3, the DNA is TGTGCCAGTAGTATTCCCCCTATTACAGGGGCTGGGGCCAACGTCCTGACTTTC. This gives the protein CASSIPPITGAGANVLTF. Based on the CDR3 plus reference TRBV19 and TRBJ2-6, the full variable domain is DGGITQSPKYLFRKEGQNVTLSCEQNLNHDAMYWYRQDPGQGLRLIYYSQIVNDFQKGDIAEGYSVSREKKESFPLTVTSAQKNPTAFYLCASSIPPITGAGANVLTFGAGSRLTVL.

The chain has TRBV7-9 and TRBJ1-6, with 9 nucleotides matching TRBD1. Per the germline V gene, CDR1 is SEHNR and CDR2 is FQNEAQ (reference sequence). This CDR3 comprises 16 residues. Unmatched junction bases numbered 10, after V lost 4 bases and J lost 9 bases. The DNA of the CDR3 is TGTGCCAGCAGCTCCGGGACAGGGCTAGGCGGTTCACCCCTCCACTTT. As protein: CASSSGTGLGGSPLHF.

The chain carries TRBV7-8 and TRBJ1-3, with 10 bases matching TRBD1. Per germline, CDR1 SGHVS and CDR2 FQNEAQ. This CDR3 contains 15 residues. Germline trimming cut 5 bases from V and 3 bases from J; bases unmatched to any gene: 4. The DNA for the CDR3 is TGTGCCAGCAGCCAAGGACAGGGGGTTGGAAACACCATATATTTT. Translation gives CASSQGQGVGNTIYF. The complete variable domain, with remaining parts taken from reference TRBV7-8 and TRBJ1-3, reads GAGVSQSPRYKVAKRGQDVALRCDPISGHVSLFWYQQALGQGPEFLTYFQNEAQLDKSGLPSDRFFAERPEGSVSTLKIQRTQQEDSAVYLCASSQGQGVGNTIYFGEGSWLTVV.

This chain joins TRBV28 and TRBJ2-7, with D perhaps being TRBD1 or TRBD2 (5 bases each). This CDR3 has 12 residues. Trimming removed 2 bases at V and 12 bases at J, with 14 bases between. CDR1 and CDR2 (germline): MDHEN, SYDVKM. The CDR3 DNA follows: TGTGCCAGCAGTTTACCGGGGCTCGGGCCGTACTTC. It specifies CASSLPGLGPYF.

This chain uses TRBV19 with TRBJ1-1; 7 bases match TRBD1. Germline lookup yields CDR1 LNHDA and CDR2 SQIVND (reference sequence). With 8 bases clipped from V and 11 bases from J, the junction kept 11 bases outside the gene matches. The CDR3 covers 12 residues. CDR3 DNA sequence: TGTGCCAGTTCTACGGCAGGGGGGGTGGCTTTCTTT. This encodes CASSTAGGVAFF. Filled out from reference TRBV19 and TRBJ1-1, the complete variable domain reads DGGITQSPKYLFRKEGQNVTLSCEQNLNHDAMYWYRQDPGQGLRLIYYSQIVNDFQKGDIAEGYSVSREKKESFPLTVTSAQKNPTAFYLCASSTAGGVAFFGQGTRLTVV.

The chain recombines TRBV27 with TRBJ2-7; D possibly corresponds to TRBD2 (6 bases). CDR1 and CDR2 (germline): MNHEY, SMNVEV (reference sequence). Trimming pared 3 bases from V and 6 bases from J, leaving 18 bases between. The CDR3 totals 15 residues. The CDR3 here is CASSFGAGRGSEQYF. The CDR3 nucleotides read TGTGCCAGCAGTTTCGGGGCGGGAAGGGGATCCGAGCAGTACTTC.

This sequence joins TRBV5-1 and TRBJ2-7, with D unclear. Germline V gene lookup returns CDR1 SGHRS and CDR2 YFSETQ. V was pared by 0 bases and J by 6 bases, with 4 bases between. The CDR3 contains 11 residues. CDR3 region: CASSLGGEQYF. CDR3 sequence (DNA): TGCGCCAGCAGCTTGGGGGGCGAGCAGTACTTC.

This chain uses TRBV2 with TRBJ1-2, with 9 bases matching TRBD1. The V segment lost 7 bases and the J segment 2 bases; nucleotides outside the gene matches: 5. The CDR3 has 14 residues. Germline CDR1 and CDR2: SNHLY and FYNNEI. CDR3 sequence reads: CASIRDRENYGYTF. The CDR3, as DNA: TGTGCCAGCATCAGGGACAGGGAGAACTATGGCTACACCTTC.

This chain connects TRBV7-6 to TRBJ2-2, with TRBD2 matching over 13 bases. The CDR3 consists of 17 residues. Germline V gives CDR1 SGHVS, CDR2 FNYEAQ. Unmatched junction bases numbered 7, after V lost 5 bases and J lost 4 bases. The CDR3 loop reads CASSPPGLAGVTGELFF. DNA of the CDR3: TGTGCCAGCAGCCCCCCAGGACTAGCGGGAGTCACCGGGGAGCTGTTTTTT.

V and J are TRBV12-5 and TRBJ1-4; TRBD1 is a possible D gene (6 bases). V lost 0 bases to trimming and J lost 2 bases, with 16 bases between them. Germline V gene sequence: CDR1 LGHNT, CDR2 FRNRAP. The CDR3 is 18 residues long. CDR3 DNA: TGTGCTAGTGGTTTGGTACTTGGGGGGCTTTGGACTAATGAAAAACTGTTTTTT. Its protein is CASGLVLGGLWTNEKLFF.

V usage is TRBV7-6 and J usage is TRBJ2-2, with TRBD2 matching 11 bases. CDR1 is SGHVS, CDR2 FNYEAQ, per germline. V was clipped by 5 bases and J by 3 bases; unmatched bases: 8. The CDR3 runs 17 residues. CDR3 DNA: TGTGCCAGCAGCGTATTAGCGGGAGGGCCGGACACCGGGGAGCTGTTTTTT. Amino acid sequence: CASSVLAGGPDTGELFF.

This sequence joins TRBV27 and TRBJ2-5, with no clear D. The V end lost 3 bases, the J end lost 5 bases, and 16 bases lay between the germline ends. The germline V gene has CDR1 MNHEY and CDR2 SMNVEV (reference sequence). The CDR3 contains 15 residues. The CDR3 region has the DNA TGTGCCAGCAGTTTCGTCCGAGAACAAGGGGAGACCCAGTACTTC. Protein: CASSFVREQGETQYF.

The chain links TRBV11-3 to TRBJ2-5; no clear D. Germline V lookup: CDR1 SGHNT, CDR2 YENEEA. This CDR3 comprises 14 residues. V dropped 0 bases and J dropped 2 bases, with 7 bases sitting between them. For the CDR3, the DNA is TGTGCCAGCAGCTTAGATCCGGCTCAAGAGACCCAGTACTTC. Protein product: CASSLDPAQETQYF.

The CDR3 sequence is CASIWDTEAFF. CDR3 sequence (DNA): TGTGCCAGCATCTGGGACACTGAAGCTTTCTTT. V and J are TRBV2 and TRBJ1-1; D is ambiguous. The CDR3 consists of 11 residues. Trimming removed 7 bases from V and 3 bases from J, with 6 bases in between. Germline lookup yields CDR1 SNHLY and CDR2 FYNNEI.

This clone was seen just once. No DNA is shown, since the ends of the CDR3 on it are uncertain; the CDR3 is the one TCRdb lists. V usage is TRBV13 and J usage is TRBJ2-6. CDR1 and CDR2 from the germline V gene are PRHDT and FYEKMQ (reference sequence). The CDR3 region is 16 residues in length, termini included. CDR3 residues: CASSFFGPGGANVLTF.

The rearrangement joins TRBV24-1 to TRBJ2-1, with 9 bases matching TRBD2. The J segment lost 7 bases and the V segment lost 2 bases, leaving 11 bases of the junction unmatched. CDR3 length equals 17 residues. From germline, CDR1 is KGHDR and CDR2 SFDVKD. The CDR3 coding sequence is TGTGCCACCAGTGATTCTTCGGCTAGCGGGATAAGGAATGAGCAGTTCTTC. This gives the protein CATSDSSASGIRNEQFF.

J is TRBJ2-3 and V is TRBV7-2; 12 bases are a match to TRBD2. With 7 bases clipped from V and 5 bases from J, the junction kept 7 bases outside the gene matches. The CDR3 length is 15 residues. From germline, CDR1 is SGHTA and CDR2 FQGNSA. CDR3 residues: CASNLPLAGGDTQYF. CDR3 DNA: TGTGCCAGCAACCTACCACTAGCGGGAGGAGATACGCAGTATTTT. Looking up the rest from reference TRBV7-2 and TRBJ2-3 gives the full variable domain: GAGVSQSPSNKVTEKGKDVELRCDPISGHTALYWYRQSLGQGLEFLIYFQGNSAPDKSGLPSDRFSAERTGGSVSTLTIQRTQQEDSAVYLCASNLPLAGGDTQYFGPGTRLTVL.

This sequence joins TRBV4-3 and TRBJ2-1; TRBD2 matches 7 bases. The junction had 10 bases not matched to a gene; V was cut back by 4 bases and J by 7 bases. The germline V gene encodes CDR1 LGHNA and CDR2 YSLEER. CDR3 length: 15 amino acids. The CDR3 is CASSRVKSGGNEQFF. For the CDR3, the DNA is TGCGCCAGCAGCCGCGTCAAGTCGGGAGGTAATGAGCAGTTCTTC.

This rearrangement joins TRBV6-1 to TRBJ1-3; possibly TRBD1 for D (5 bases). V lost 0 bases and J lost 4, with 16 bases in between. The germline CDR1 and CDR2 sequences are MNHNS and SASEGT. The CDR3 runs to 17 residues. The CDR3 sequence: CASSEALGGGGGNTIYF. The CDR3 nucleotides read TGTGCCAGCAGTGAAGCGCTTGGGGGTGGAGGAGGAAACACCATATATTTT.

The chain employs TRBV18 and TRBJ1-2, with 7 bases matching TRBD1. Germline trimming cut 6 bases from V and 6 bases from J; bases unmatched to any gene: 13. Germline values: CDR1 KGHSH, CDR2 LQKENI. CDR3 size: 15 residues. The CDR3: CASSPGQERGHGYTF. CDR3 DNA: TGTGCCAGCTCGCCTGGACAGGAGAGGGGACATGGCTACACCTTC.

J is TRBJ1-1 and V is TRBV7-8; D not certain. Trimming removed 0 bases from V and 5 bases from J, with 10 bases in between. The CDR3 covers 14 residues. Germline V lookup: CDR1 SGHVS, CDR2 FQNEAQ. The CDR3 spells CASSLAQTGTEAFF. The CDR3 bases are TGTGCCAGCAGCTTAGCCCAGACGGGAACTGAAGCTTTCTTT.